A selection of T cell receptor beta chains follows, all from one sample in a study of T cells after yellow fever vaccination. Using its own MiXCR run on the 5' RACE reads, TCRdb lists one record per CDR3 protein. This sample yields 450,000 to 600,000 distinct CDR3 sequences, of which roughly a sixth are seen a single time; approximately 15% belongs to the top ten. Sequencing was performed on PBMCs, taken 5 days after the first yellow fever vaccination. The receptors were sampled from a man in his late teens or twenties who received the YFV17D yellow fever vaccine. CDR3s include the opening cysteine and the closing phenylalanine or tryptophan. Fields, in order: V gene, D gene, J gene, clone size, CDR3 DNA, CDR3 protein. A D gene is named only where the DNA matches it firmly. A row's size may be missing; if present it is once, few, many or a size class.

TRBV27	TRBD1	TRBJ1-4	NA	TGTGCCAGCAGTGGGGGGACAGGGGCCAATGAAAAACTGTTTTTT	CASSGGTGANEKLFF
TRBV6-2/TRBV6-3	TRBD2	TRBJ2-3	NA	TGTGCCAGCAGTTACGAAGCGGGGGGATTCAGGAATACGCAGTATTTT	CASSYEAGGFRNTQYF
TRBV7-2	NA	TRBJ1-3	NA	TGTGCCAGCAGCTCCGTCGATTGGGGAAACACCATATATTTT	CASSSVDWGNTIYF
TRBV20-1	TRBD1	TRBJ1-2	few	TGCAGTGCTGTACACAGGGGGCAAAACTATGGCTACACCTTC	CSAVHRGQNYGYTF
TRBV12-3/TRBV12-4	NA	TRBJ1-2	NA	TGTGCCAGCAGTTTAGCGCGGGTCAGGGTAAACTATGGCTACACCTTC	CASSLARVRVNYGYTF
TRBV20-1	TRBD1	TRBJ1-5	few	TGCAGTGCTAGAGGGGACAGGGCAAATCAGCCCCAGCATTTT	CSARGDRANQPQHF
TRBV7-2	TRBD2	TRBJ2-3	many	TGTGCCAGCAGCCCGAAGACTAGCGCATGGGGCACAGATACGCAGTATTTT	CASSPKTSAWGTDTQYF
TRBV6-5	TRBD1	TRBJ1-6	few	TGTGCCAGCAGTACTCGGACAGGGGTCAGGCCGGTGCACCTCCACTTT	CASSTRTGVRPVHLHF
TRBV30	NA	TRBJ2-5	NA	TGTGCCTGGAGTGTACGGTTGGAGACCCAGTACTTC	CAWSVRLETQYF
TRBV2	NA	TRBJ2-5	many	TGTGCCAGCAGCGGCCACCAAGAGACCCAGTACTTC	CASSGHQETQYF
TRBV7-9	NA	TRBJ2-1	NA	TGTGCCAGCAGCTTAGGGGACGGGACCTACAATGAGCAGTTCTTC	CASSLGDGTYNEQFF
TRBV27	TRBD1	TRBJ2-2	NA	TGTGCCAGCAGGACTGACAGGGGGAAGAACACCGGGGAGCTGTTTTTT	CASRTDRGKNTGELFF
TRBV24-1	TRBD1	TRBJ2-1	few	TGTGCCACCAGTGACCCAGGACAGGGAGATGAGCAGTTCTTC	CATSDPGQGDEQFF
TRBV3-1	TRBD2	TRBJ2-1	NA	TGTGCCAGCACCGGAGGGGGTAGCGGGGCCAATGAGCAGTTCTTC	CASTGGGSGANEQFF
TRBV7-2	NA	TRBJ2-5	NA	TGTGCCAGCAGCCCAGCCTCCCCCAGCACCGGATCGGCCCAGTACTTC	CASSPASPSTGSAQYF
TRBV5-1	NA	TRBJ2-5	few	TGCGCCAGCAGCCCTCAGGGGGGAGAAGACGAGACCCAGTACTTC	CASSPQGGEDETQYF
TRBV15	TRBD1	TRBJ2-2	few	TGTGCCACCAGCATTCCGGGACAGGGTAACACCGGGGAGCTGTTTTTT	CATSIPGQGNTGELFF